Below, 9 T cell receptor beta chains from the same sample are listed, as sequenced in a study of Ad26.COV2.S vaccination and SARS-CoV-2 variants. Generated by immunoSEQ multiplex PCR, the TCRdb table keeps only in-frame clones and is missing some. The sample records around 300,000 clones, around 88% being singletons. Treatment here: 15 to 20 received Ad26.COV2.S at low or high dose, single or two shots; about 5 received placebo; per-sample allocation not given. Vaccine and placebo recipients were sampled on day 63 after the first injection. The starting material was peripheral blood, obtained in a trial of Ad26.COV2.S vaccine versus placebo. These TCRs come from a person between 18 and 59 years old who received the Ad26.COV2.S COVID-19 vaccine or a placebo.

The V call is TRBV5-4, the J call TRBJ2-3; perhaps TRBD1 as D (6 bases). V gave up 2 bases and J gave up 2 bases, with 12 bases separating them. The CDR3 consists of 15 residues. The germline gives CDR1 SGHNT, CDR2 YYREEE (reference sequence). The chain's CDR3 is CASSLGGLNTDTQYF. CDR3 bases: TGTGCCAGCAGCTTAGGGGGTCTTAACACAGATACGCAGTATTTT.

V gene TRBV10-3 combines with J gene TRBJ1-4; TRBD1 matches at 10 bases. V gave up 6 bases and J gave up 8 bases; unmatched junction bases: 3. This CDR3 is 13 amino acids long. CDR1 and CDR2 from the germline V gene are ENHRY and SYGVKD. The CDR3 region has the DNA TGTGCCATCAGGGGGACAGGGGAGGAAAAACTGTTTTTT. Translation: CAIRGTGEEKLFF.

This chain joins TRBV30 and TRBJ2-2; D is possibly TRBD1 or TRBD2 (7 bases each). The ends were cut back, 2 bases at V and 3 bases at J, with 16 bases in the middle. The CDR3 is 16 amino acids. Germline V lookup: CDR1 GTSNPN, CDR2 SVGIG (reference sequence). The CDR3 nucleotides read TGTGCCTGGAGTCAGGGGGGGAGGCCTTACACCGGGGAGCTGTTTTTT. Residues: CAWSQGGRPYTGELFF.

The chain recombines TRBV3-1 (or the pseudogene TRBV3-2) with TRBJ2-3; D gene uncertain. The CDR3 spans 16 residues. Trimming took 5 bases from V and 0 from J, leaving 15 bases between them. The germline V gene encodes CDR1 LGHDT and CDR2 YNNKEL (reference sequence). Written as DNA, the CDR3 is TGTGCCAGCAGCTTCCGATACCCTACTAGCACAGATACGCAGTATTTT. Its protein product is CASSFRYPTSTDTQYF.

J is TRBJ2-2 and V is TRBV4-3; TRBD1 matches at 10 bases. The CDR3 runs 19 residues. With 0 bases clipped from V and 5 bases from J, the junction kept 12 bases outside the gene matches. CDR1 LGHNA and CDR2 YSLEER come from the germline V gene. CDR3 residues: CASSQDLPDRGRWTGELFF. CDR3 nucleotides: TGCGCCAGCAGCCAAGATCTCCCTGACAGGGGGCGGTGGACCGGGGAGCTGTTTTTT.

The chain is built from TRBV7-2 and TRBJ1-5, with 7 positions matching TRBD1. The germline CDR1 and CDR2 sequences are SGHTA and FQGNSA. J gave up 5 bases and V 4 bases, and 2 bases lay outside the gene matches. The CDR3 has 13 residues. CDR3 bases: TGTGCCAGCAGCTCCACAGGGGATCAGCCCCAGCATTTT. Its translation: CASSSTGDQPQHF.

V and J are TRBV10-3 and TRBJ2-5; D uncertain. Per the germline V gene, CDR1 is ENHRY and CDR2 is SYGVKD. V lost 8 bases, J lost 5 bases, and 6 bases lay in between. The CDR3 is 10 amino acids. The CDR3 DNA is TGTGCCATCGGGGATGAGACCCAGTACTTC. Amino acid sequence: CAIGDETQYF.

As DNA, the CDR3 is TGTGCCAGCAGCCCCGCCGGGGCTACAGGGACCGGGGAGCTGTTTTTT. Its protein is CASSPAGATGTGELFF. The chain carries TRBV7-2 and TRBJ2-2; D might be TRBD1 (6 bases). The V gene's germline CDR1 is SGHTA and CDR2 FQGNSA. Trimming shortened V by 5 bases and J by 5 bases, and 18 bases separated the two germline ends. CDR3 length: 16 amino acids.

This clone was observed a handful of times. The rearrangement joins TRBV7-6 to TRBJ2-3; the match to TRBD1 covers 8 bases. This CDR3 is 15 amino acids long. Germline trimming cut 8 bases from V and 4 bases from J; bases unmatched to any gene: 11. In germline, CDR1 is SGHVS, CDR2 FNYEAQ. CDR3 bases: TGTGCCAGCGGGATAAGACAGGGGTTGGCAGATACGCAGTATTTT. Translated, it gives CASGIRQGLADTQYF.